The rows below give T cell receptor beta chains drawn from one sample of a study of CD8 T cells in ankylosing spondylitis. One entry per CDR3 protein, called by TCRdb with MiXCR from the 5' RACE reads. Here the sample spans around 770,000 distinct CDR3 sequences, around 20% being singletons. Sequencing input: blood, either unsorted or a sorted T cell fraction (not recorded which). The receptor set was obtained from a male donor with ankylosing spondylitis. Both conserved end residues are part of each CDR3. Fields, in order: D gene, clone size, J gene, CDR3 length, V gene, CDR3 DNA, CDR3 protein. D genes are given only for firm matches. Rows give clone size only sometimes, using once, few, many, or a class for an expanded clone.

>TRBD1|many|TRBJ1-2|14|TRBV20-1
TGCAGTGCTAGTTTAAGGACAGGGGCCTATGGCTACACCTTC
CSASLRTGAYGYTF
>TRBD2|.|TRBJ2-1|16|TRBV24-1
TGTGCCACCAGTGATTGGACTAGCGGGAGGGCCGGTGAGCAGTTCTTC
CATSDWTSGRAGEQFF
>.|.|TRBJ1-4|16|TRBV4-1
TGCGCCAGCAGCCAAGAAAGCGGGGGCGTTAATGAAAAACTGTTTTTT
CASSQESGGVNEKLFF
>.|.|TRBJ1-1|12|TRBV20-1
TGCAGTGCTAGCCTACAGGCCACTGAAGCTTTCTTT
CSASLQATEAFF
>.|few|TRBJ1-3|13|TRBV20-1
TGCAGTGCTAGGGAGCGGGGTGGAAACACCATATATTTT
CSARERGGNTIYF
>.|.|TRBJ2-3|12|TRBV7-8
TGTGCCAGCAGCTCCAAGGGGACTGCGCCGTATTTT
CASSSKGTAPYF
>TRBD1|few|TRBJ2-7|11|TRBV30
TGTGCCTATAGGACAGGATACGAGCAGTACTTC
CAYRTGYEQYF
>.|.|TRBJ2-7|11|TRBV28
TGTGCCAGCAGTTTCATCGACGAGCAGTACTTC
CASSFIDEQYF
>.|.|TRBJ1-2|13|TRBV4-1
TGCGCCAGCAGCCCCGAACTTGCCGTTGGCTACACCTTC
CASSPELAVGYTF
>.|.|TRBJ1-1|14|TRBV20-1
TGCAGTGCTAGAGGGTACAAAATGAACACTGAAGCTTTCTTT
CSARGYKMNTEAFF
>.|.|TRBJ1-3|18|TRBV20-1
TGCAGTGCTAGACCCCGCCAGGCCAGGTGGGCTTCTGGAAACACCATATATTTT
CSARPRQARWASGNTIYF
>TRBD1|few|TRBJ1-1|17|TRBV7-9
TGTGCCAGCAGCTTAGGCGGGACAGGGACTACAGGGACTGAAGCTTTCTTT
CASSLGGTGTTGTEAFF
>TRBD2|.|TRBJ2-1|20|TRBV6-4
TGTGCCAGCAGGGACTCAAAAGGACTAGCGGGAGTATACTCCTACAATGAGCAGTTCTTC
CASRDSKGLAGVYSYNEQFF
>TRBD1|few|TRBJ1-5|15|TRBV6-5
TGTGCCAGCAGTTACTCCCCAGGGGGCAGTCAGCCCCAGCATTTT
CASSYSPGGSQPQHF
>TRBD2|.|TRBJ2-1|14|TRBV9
TGTGCCAGCAGCGTAGGTGATCGGGGGGATGAGCAGTTCTTC
CASSVGDRGDEQFF
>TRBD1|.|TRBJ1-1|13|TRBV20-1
TGCAGTGCCGTGGGACAGAAGAACACTGAAGCTTTCTTT
CSAVGQKNTEAFF
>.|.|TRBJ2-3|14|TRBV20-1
TGCAGTGCTAGAGGGACACCGCCCGAGGATACGCAGTATTTT
CSARGTPPEDTQYF
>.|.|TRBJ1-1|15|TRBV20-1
TGCAGTGCTAGATTGACGGGGAGGCGGAACACTGAAGCTTTCTTT
CSARLTGRRNTEAFF
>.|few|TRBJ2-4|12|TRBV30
TGTGCCTGGAGAGGAGCCAAAAACATTCAGTACTTC
CAWRGAKNIQYF
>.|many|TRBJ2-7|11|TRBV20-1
TGCAGTGCTCCCCGGGGGGCGGACTGGAATTTC
CSAPRGADWNF
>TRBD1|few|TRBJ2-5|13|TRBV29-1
TGCAGCTTTCAGGGACAGAGGCAAGAGACCCAGTACTTC
CSFQGQRQETQYF
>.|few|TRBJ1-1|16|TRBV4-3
TGCGCCAGCAGCCAAGGACAGCGGATAGAGAACACTGAAGCTTTCTTT
CASSQGQRIENTEAFF
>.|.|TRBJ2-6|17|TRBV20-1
TGCAGTGCTAGAAGGGATACGAAAGCCTCTGGGGCCAACGTCCTGACTTTC
CSARRDTKASGANVLTF
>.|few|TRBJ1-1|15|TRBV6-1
TGTGCCAGCACCTATGAGACAGGCGGGAGCACTGAAGCTTTCTTT
CASTYETGGSTEAFF
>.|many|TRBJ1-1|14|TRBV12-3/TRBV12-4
TGTGCCAGCAGCTGGGGGAGGGGGAACACTGAAGCTTTCTTT
CASSWGRGNTEAFF
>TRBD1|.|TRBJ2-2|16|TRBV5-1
TGCGCCAGCAGCCCGGGACAGACCCTGAACACCGGGGAGCTGTTTTTT
CASSPGQTLNTGELFF
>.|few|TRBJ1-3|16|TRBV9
TGTGCCAGCAGCGTAGACCCAGGGACCTCTGGAAACACCATATATTTT
CASSVDPGTSGNTIYF
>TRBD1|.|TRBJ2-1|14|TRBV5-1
TGCGCCAGCAGATCCGGGACAGGGGACAATGAGCAGTTCTTC
CASRSGTGDNEQFF
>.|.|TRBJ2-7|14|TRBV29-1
TGCAGCGTTGAGGGGGCCGACAGCTCCTACGAGCAGTACTTC
CSVEGADSSYEQYF
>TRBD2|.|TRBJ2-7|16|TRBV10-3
TGTGCCATCAGTGAGTCGGCTAGCGGGAGGACCTACGAGCAGTACTTC
CAISESASGRTYEQYF
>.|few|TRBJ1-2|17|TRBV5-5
TGTGCCAGCAGCCACGAGGAGGGTTACGGCCAGAACTATGGCTACACCTTC
CASSHEEGYGQNYGYTF